Listed here are 25 T cell receptor beta chains from one sample, sequenced in a study of graft-versus-host responses after intestinal transplantation. The antigens for these receptors are not known. Sequenced by immunoSEQ multiplex PCR; TCRdb stores in-frame clones only, minus some. The sample lists about 120,000 clones, around 92% occurring once. Sequenced here: unstimulated CD8+ T cells sorted from spleen or lymph node cells, sampled before transplant. Receptors were obtained from a human donor who was the organ donor for an intestinal transplant.

The chain couples TRBV9 to TRBJ2-3; D possibly corresponds to TRBD2 (6 bases). CDR3 size: 15 residues. Germline CDR1 reads SGDLS; CDR2 reads YYNGEE. Deletions cut 4 bases from V and 5 bases from J, with 17 bases between. This chain's CDR3 is CASSHSGGMGDTQYF. CDR3 DNA sequence: TGTGCCAGCAGCCATTCCGGCGGGATGGGAGATACGCAGTATTTT.

The chain combines TRBV4-3 with TRBJ2-7; TRBD2 matches at 7 bases. CDR3 size: 15 residues. V shed 0 bases, J shed 2 bases, and the junction held 4 bases outside the gene matches. The germline CDR1 and CDR2 sequences are LGHNA and YSLEER. This chain's CDR3 is CASSQDRAGTYEQYF. CDR3 DNA: TGCGCCAGCAGCCAAGACCGAGCGGGAACCTACGAGCAGTACTTC.

The V and J genes are TRBV7-6 and TRBJ1-2; D unclear. CDR3 size: 16 residues. Germline V gene lookup returns CDR1 SGHVS and CDR2 FNYEAQ. V shed 1 base and J shed 4 bases, with 16 bases lying between them. CDR3 in amino acids: CASSLESHPRAYGYTF. The CDR3 DNA is TGTGCCAGCAGCTTAGAAAGTCACCCGCGGGCCTATGGCTACACCTTC.

The V call is TRBV4-3, the J call TRBJ1-3; D gene ambiguous. The CDR3 runs to 15 residues. With 0 bases removed from V and 0 bases from J, the gap between germline ends came to 6 bases. Germline V lookup: CDR1 LGHNA, CDR2 YSLEER. The CDR3 sequence is CASSQDRNSGNTIYF. The CDR3 DNA is TGCGCCAGCAGCCAAGACAGAAACTCTGGAAACACCATATATTTT.

The chain couples TRBV21-1 to TRBJ2-1. TRBV21-1 is noted as a pseudogene. The CDR3 is made up of 17 amino acids. The CDR3 is CASSKENGQGSHNEQFF. Here the CDR3 DNA reads TGTGCCAGCAGCAAAGAAAATGGCCAAGGCTCCCACAATGAGCAGTTCTTC.

The chain uses TRBV27 and TRBJ2-7; D is possibly TRBD1 or TRBD2 (5 bases each). V was shortened by 3 bases and J by 7 bases, with 10 bases between the two germline ends. Germline CDR1 and CDR2: MNHEY and SMNVEV (reference sequence). The CDR3 runs 12 residues. DNA for the CDR3: TGTGCCAGCAGTTTGGGGACCGGGGAGCAGTACTTC. This gives the protein CASSLGTGEQYF.

V and J are TRBV5-6 and TRBJ2-3; 8 nucleotides agree with TRBD2. The ends lost 4 bases at V and 1 base at J; junction bases unmatched: 8. This CDR3 contains 16 residues. Germline lookup yields CDR1 SGHDT and CDR2 YYEEEE. The CDR3 spells CASSPAGGVGTDTQYF. CDR3 nucleotides: TGTGCCAGCAGCCCCGCGGGGGGCGTGGGCACAGATACGCAGTATTTT.

Only one count was recorded for this clone. The same CDR3 also results from other DNA sequences found in this sample. The J gene is TRBJ2-7, the V gene TRBV27; D may correspond to TRBD1 or TRBD2 (6 bases each). V was trimmed by 3 bases and J by 2 bases, leaving 11 bases between them. The CDR3 runs to 14 residues. The V gene's germline CDR1 is MNHEY and CDR2 SMNVEV (reference sequence). This CDR3 is CASSFSGATYEQYF. CDR3 nucleotide sequence: TGTGCCAGCAGTTTCTCGGGGGCCACCTACGAGCAGTACTTC.

V and J are TRBV5-5 and TRBJ2-1; 7 bases agree with TRBD1. V was clipped by 3 bases and J by 3 bases; unmatched bases: 3. The CDR3 has 14 residues. Germline CDR1 reads SGHKS; CDR2 reads YYEKEE (reference sequence). The CDR3: CASSWGQHYNEQFF. CDR3 nucleotide sequence: TGTGCCAGCAGCTGGGGACAGCACTACAATGAGCAGTTCTTC.

This CDR3 reads CASSPNPGLAAPSGEQFF. The CDR3 coding sequence is TGTGCCAGCAGCCCGAACCCGGGACTAGCGGCACCCTCGGGTGAGCAGTTCTTC. J is TRBJ2-1 and V is TRBV7-6; TRBD2 agrees at 11 bases. The junction had 18 bases not matched to a gene; V was cut back by 5 bases and J by 9 bases. Germline V CDR1 and CDR2: SGHVS, FNYEAQ. This CDR3 comprises 18 residues. The variable domain in full, completed from reference TRBV7-6 and TRBJ2-1, reads GAGVSQSPRYKVTKRGQDVALRCDPISGHVSLYWYRQALGQGPEFLTYFNYEAQQDKSGLPNDRFSAERPEGSISTLTIQRTEQRDSAMYRCASSPNPGLAAPSGEQFFGPGTRLTVL.

V is TRBV4-3 and J is TRBJ1-1; tentative D call: TRBD1 (6 bases). The V end was cut by 0 bases, the J end by 0 bases, with 17 bases between. The CDR3 runs 18 residues. CDR1 is LGHNA, CDR2 YSLEER, per germline. As DNA, the CDR3 is TGCGCCAGCAGCCAAGATCTTGGGGGGGGCAGGGTGAACACTGAAGCTTTCTTT. Its protein is CASSQDLGGGRVNTEAFF.

The chain employs TRBV2 and TRBJ1-2; D may be TRBD1 (6 bases). Germline V gene data show CDR1 as SNHLY and CDR2 as FYNNEI. The CDR3 covers 12 residues. The V and J ends lost 11 bases and 2 bases respectively, with 12 bases between them. The CDR3 nucleotides read TGTGCCGCAATGGGACAAAACTATGGCTACACCTTC. It translates to CAAMGQNYGYTF.

This chain links TRBV5-4 with TRBJ2-7; 9 bases align to TRBD2. J gave up 2 bases and V 4 bases, and 4 bases lay outside the gene matches. The CDR3 totals 14 residues. The germline gives CDR1 SGHNT, CDR2 YYREEE (reference sequence). Written as DNA, the CDR3 is TGTGCCAGCAGCGGCGGGGGGGCGACCTACGAGCAGTACTTC. Translating it yields CASSGGGATYEQYF. The whole variable domain, remainder taken from reference TRBV5-4 and TRBJ2-7, is ETGVTQSPTHLIKTRGQQVTLRCSSQSGHNTVSWYQQALGQGPQFIFQYYREEENGRGNFPPRFSGLQFPNYSSELNVNALELDDSALYLCASSGGGATYEQYFGPGTRLTVT.

The J gene is TRBJ2-7, the V gene TRBV28; TRBD1 is a possible D gene (6 bases). The CDR3 runs 13 residues. Germline V gene sequence: CDR1 MDHEN, CDR2 SYDVKM. V lost 4 bases to trimming and J lost 1 base, with 8 bases between them. The CDR3 reads CASSWTDSYEQYF. The CDR3 DNA sequence: TGTGCCAGCAGTTGGACAGATTCCTACGAGCAGTACTTC.

This chain uses TRBV14 with TRBJ1-6; 10 bases are a match to TRBD1. V was pared by 6 bases and J by 8 bases, with 10 bases of the junction left unmatched. CDR3 size: 16 residues. Germline V gene data show CDR1 as SGHDN and CDR2 as FVKESK. The CDR3 region is CASSPRVGTGDSPLHF. CDR3 DNA sequence: TGTGCCAGCAGTCCAAGAGTCGGGACAGGGGATTCACCCCTCCACTTT.

The chain carries TRBV6-6 and TRBJ2-7; D call uncertain. Germline CDR1 reads MNHNY; CDR2 reads SVGAGI (reference sequence). With 3 bases removed from V and 4 bases from J, the gap between germline ends came to 7 bases. The CDR3 runs 12 residues. CDR3 nucleotide sequence: TGTGCCAGCAGTTATCGCATTTACGAGCAGTACTTC. As protein: CASSYRIYEQYF.

This clone was recorded once. The chain is built from TRBV4-2 and TRBJ2-7; 7 bases align to TRBD2. The CDR3 has 14 residues. CDR1 is LGHNA, CDR2 YNFKEQ, per germline. V was pared by 7 bases and J by 6 bases, with 12 bases of the junction left unmatched. CDR3 sequence: CASNFAGASAEQYF. The CDR3 DNA is TGTGCCAGCAATTTCGCGGGAGCATCGGCCGAGCAGTACTTC.

The CDR3 sequence: CASSISGVVTEAFF. The CDR3 DNA sequence: TGTGCCAGTAGTATTTCGGGGGTGGTAACTGAAGCTTTCTTT. The V and J genes are TRBV19 and TRBJ1-1; tentatively, D is TRBD1 (5 bases). Between the trimmed V and J ends, which lost 3 bases and 5 bases, there was a span of 13 bases. There are 14 residues in the CDR3. Germline CDR1 reads LNHDA; CDR2 reads SQIVND (reference sequence). Based on the CDR3 plus reference TRBV19 and TRBJ1-1, the full variable domain is DGGITQSPKYLFRKEGQNVTLSCEQNLNHDAMYWYRQDPGQGLRLIYYSQIVNDFQKGDIAEGYSVSREKKESFPLTVTSAQKNPTAFYLCASSISGVVTEAFFGQGTRLTVV.

The chain employs TRBV6-1 and TRBJ1-2, with D possibly matching TRBD1 (6 bases). CDR3 length equals 12 residues. Germline V gene data show CDR1 as MNHNS and CDR2 as SASEGT. Trimming left V 5 bases short and J 2 bases short, with 6 bases between. CDR3 sequence: CASSTGNYGYTF. The CDR3 nucleotides read TGTGCCAGCAGTACAGGGAACTATGGCTACACCTTC.

The V gene is TRBV4-2, the J gene TRBJ2-2, with no clear D. Germline V gene data show CDR1 as LGHNA and CDR2 as YNFKEQ. The CDR3 has 15 residues. V was trimmed by 3 bases and J by 4 bases, leaving 12 bases between them. CDR3: CASSQPDRGTGELFF. In DNA form, the CDR3 reads TGTGCCAGCAGCCAGCCAGACCGAGGCACCGGGGAGCTGTTTTTT.

V and J are TRBV23-1 and TRBJ2-7; D unresolved. TRBV23-1 is treated as an ORF (open reading frame) with a function not yet certain. This CDR3 is built from 17 residues. Between the trimmed V and J ends, which lost 0 bases and 1 base, there was a span of 16 bases. CDR3 bases: TGCGCCAGCAGTCAATCTTTGAAATTGGGATCTTCCTACGAGCAGTACTTC. This gives the protein CASSQSLKLGSSYEQYF.

This chain joins TRBV4-1 and TRBJ2-4; 9 nucleotides align to TRBD1. This CDR3 has 17 amino acids. Germline trimming cut 1 base from V and 6 bases from J; bases unmatched to any gene: 10. Germline V gene sequence: CDR1 MGHRA, CDR2 YSYEKL. This CDR3 is CASSQGGSPGQGNIQYF. CDR3 DNA: TGCGCCAGCAGCCAAGGAGGAAGTCCGGGACAGGGAAACATTCAGTACTTC.

Note on this clone: A junction boundary mismatches the germline segment, possibly from a read error. CDR3 sequence (DNA): TGTGCCTGGAGTTCGACCCGGTATTGGATTTTTTTT. Its protein is CAWSSTRYWIFF. This chain uses TRBV30 with TRBJ2-3; D uncertain. The CDR3 totals 12 residues. CDR1 GTSNPN and CDR2 SVGIG come from the germline V gene (reference sequence).

This chain joins TRBV6-6 and TRBJ2-2; a weak D match, TRBD1 (6 bases). The CDR3 has 13 residues. Between the trimmed V and J ends, which lost 8 bases and 7 bases, there was a span of 14 bases. Germline V gene lookup returns CDR1 MNHNY and CDR2 SVGAGI (reference sequence). CDR3 DNA: TGTGCCAGCCAAAACCCCAGGGGCGGGGAGCTGTTTTTT. This encodes CASQNPRGGELFF.

The rearrangement uses TRBV7-2 and TRBJ2-3, with 8 bases matching TRBD1. Unmatched junction bases numbered 12, after V lost 8 bases and J lost 2 bases. The length of the CDR3 is 16 residues. Germline CDR1 is SGHTA and CDR2 is FQGNSA. In DNA form, the CDR3 reads TGTGCCAGCCAATTTCCAGGGGGCCGGGACACAGATACGCAGTATTTT. Protein product: CASQFPGGRDTDTQYF.